These 23 T cell receptor beta chains originate from one sample sequenced in a study of regulatory T cells in long-lasting Graves disease. This sample's time point: persistent/refractory GD, antithyroid drugs over 5 years with positive TRAb. After RNA was extracted from PBMCs, the TCR library was made from it. Relying on iRepertoire HTBI primers and Arm-PCR of CDR3 regions, the team built TCR beta libraries. TCRdb fed the multiplex PCR reads into MiXCR, producing one record per CDR3 protein. In the table there are about 400,000 distinct CDR3 sequences, less than 25% of which are singletons. Here the sequenced sample was peripheral blood mononuclear cells (PBMCs), taken when the disease was refractory, from a patient treated with antithyroid drugs. The receptors were gathered from a female donor with Graves disease.

The rearrangement uses TRBV7-9 and TRBJ1-5; TRBD1 might be the D (5 bases). The V gene lost 7 bases and the J gene lost 5 bases, with 9 bases spanning the gap. The germline V gene encodes CDR1 SEHNR and CDR2 FQNEAQ (reference sequence). The CDR3 has 12 residues. The CDR3 DNA sequence: TGTGCCAGCACCGGAGGGGATCAGCCCCAGCATTTT. It encodes CASTGGDQPQHF.

This clonotype was detected a few times. The J gene is TRBJ2-1, the V gene TRBV7-3; D gene unclear. From germline, CDR1 is SGHTA and CDR2 FQGTGA. The V end lost 5 bases, the J end lost 5 bases, and 16 bases lay between the germline ends. This CDR3 comprises 15 residues. The CDR3 loop is CASSPGGPRDNEQFF. CDR3 DNA sequence: TGTGCCAGCAGCCCTGGCGGCCCAAGGGACAATGAGCAGTTCTTC.

Many counts were recorded for this clonotype. This rearrangement joins TRBV6-5 to TRBJ2-7; D possibly matches TRBD1 or TRBD2 (5 bases each). The CDR3 is 17 amino acids. The ends were cut back, 0 bases at V and 1 base at J, with 16 bases in the middle. In germline, CDR1 is MNHEY, CDR2 SVGAGI. CDR3 DNA: TGTGCCAGCAGTTACTCGAGCTCGGGGACCACATCCTACGAGCAGTACTTC. Its translation: CASSYSSSGTTSYEQYF.

V and J are TRBV30 and TRBJ1-1; D is undetermined. Germline V gene lookup returns CDR1 GTSNPN and CDR2 SVGIG (reference sequence). Between the trimmed V and J ends, which lost 4 bases and 6 bases, there was a span of 18 bases. The CDR3 covers 14 residues. The CDR3 loop reads CAWTKPGGWAEAFF. The CDR3, as DNA: TGTGCCTGGACTAAACCAGGAGGGTGGGCTGAAGCTTTCTTT.

This clonotype was seen only a few times. V and J are TRBV5-8 and TRBJ2-7; D perhaps matches TRBD2 (6 bases). V was cut by 1 base and J by 0 bases, with 20 bases left in between. Germline V gene lookup returns CDR1 SGHTS and CDR2 YDEGEE. The CDR3 contains 18 residues. This CDR3 is CASSLMGLAGPSSYEQYF. In DNA form, the CDR3 reads TGTGCCAGCAGCTTGATGGGTCTTGCGGGACCGAGCTCCTACGAGCAGTACTTC.

This clonotype was counted ten times or more. V is TRBV24-1 and J is TRBJ2-2; D unresolved. This CDR3 comprises 13 residues. V was clipped by 3 bases and J by 4 bases, with 5 bases between them. Germline V gene data show CDR1 as KGHDR and CDR2 as SFDVKD. This CDR3 is CATSDVRTGELFF. The CDR3 DNA follows: TGTGCCACCAGTGATGTTCGCACCGGGGAGCTGTTTTTT.

This clonotype was seen at least ten times. CDR3 DNA: TGTGCCAGCAGGGACAACCAAGAGACCCAGTACTTC. It translates to CASRDNQETQYF. This sequence joins TRBV2 and TRBJ2-5; tentative D call: TRBD1 (5 bases). Germline V lookup: CDR1 SNHLY, CDR2 FYNNEI. The CDR3 is made up of 12 amino acids. V lost 6 bases to trimming and J lost 0 bases, with 5 bases between them.

Ten or more counts support this clonotype. Germline and junction disagree at one end, which may indicate a read error. The chain is built from TRBV28 and TRBJ2-7; 7 positions agree with TRBD1. Germline V gives CDR1 MDHEN, CDR2 SYDVKM. The CDR3 consists of 14 residues. The chain's CDR3 is CASSSGTVVYEQHF. The CDR3 DNA is TGTGCCAGCAGCTCCGGGACAGTAGTCTACGAGCAGCACTTC.

This clonotype has a count of ten or more. V is TRBV27 and J is TRBJ2-5, with a possible D match to TRBD1 (6 bases). CDR1 and CDR2 (germline): MNHEY, SMNVEV (reference sequence). The CDR3 consists of 15 residues. V lost 3 bases, J lost 1 base, and 12 bases lay in between. The CDR3 spells CASSLRQTGQETQYF. The CDR3 nucleotides read TGTGCCAGCAGTTTGAGACAGACAGGCCAAGAGACCCAGTACTTC.

This clonotype showed up just a few times. This chain links TRBV6-5 with TRBJ1-2; D not resolved. There are 15 residues in the CDR3. Germline values: CDR1 MNHEY, CDR2 SVGAGI. Between the trimmed V and J ends, which lost 2 bases and 2 bases, there was a span of 12 bases. This CDR3 is CASSYNRAINYGYTF. Written as DNA, the CDR3 is TGTGCCAGCAGTTACAACCGGGCGATAAACTATGGCTACACCTTC.

V gene TRBV11-2 combines with J gene TRBJ2-7; 7 bases agree with TRBD1. V was pared by 7 bases and J by 1 base, with 4 bases of the junction left unmatched. This CDR3 is 13 amino acids long. CDR1 and CDR2 (germline): SGHAT, FQNNGV. DNA of the CDR3: TGTGCCAGCACCAGACAGGGTTCCTACGAGCAGTACTTC. The encoded protein is CASTRQGSYEQYF.

This clonotype was seen repeatedly, ten times or more. The genes are TRBV12-3 or TRBV12-4 and TRBJ1-2, with D maybe TRBD1 (5 bases). Trimming shortened V by 7 bases and J by 4 bases, and 16 bases separated the two germline ends. The CDR3 runs 14 residues. As DNA, the CDR3 is TGTGCCAGCACCCCGTCCGGGACTTTCTATGGCTACACCTTC. This translates into CASTPSGTFYGYTF.

This chain uses TRBV6-2 or TRBV6-3 with TRBJ2-3, with a weak D call TRBD2 (6 bases). The CDR3 length is 15 residues. V was cut by 7 bases and J by 1 base, with 15 bases left in between. Germline V gene sequence: CDR1 MNHEY, CDR2 SVGEGT. CDR3 amino acids: CASNAGLQGTDTQYF. CDR3 DNA sequence: TGTGCCAGCAACGCGGGACTCCAGGGCACAGATACGCAGTATTTT.

This clonotype was detected many times. The chain employs TRBV2 and TRBJ2-5; D ambiguous. Germline V gene lookup returns CDR1 SNHLY and CDR2 FYNNEI. The V end was cut by 7 bases, the J end by 4 bases, with 10 bases between. This CDR3 region has 12 residues. CDR3 amino acids: CASTRSPETQYF. CDR3 bases: TGTGCCAGCACTCGCAGCCCAGAGACCCAGTACTTC.

This clonotype was counted between two and nine times. The rearrangement uses TRBV7-2 and TRBJ2-7; 7 bases map to TRBD2. The CDR3 runs to 15 residues. J lost 0 bases, V lost 5 bases, and 7 bases had no gene match. The germline V gene encodes CDR1 SGHTA and CDR2 FQGNSA. The CDR3 region is CASSGGVVSSYEQYF. The CDR3 bases are TGTGCCAGCAGCGGGGGGGTCGTTAGCTCCTACGAGCAGTACTTC.

With respect to this clonotype: This may arise from a read error, as a much more abundant clone is one base away. This chain connects TRBV6-1 to TRBJ1-5; no definite D call. V was trimmed by 3 bases and J by 2 bases, leaving 14 bases between them. Germline lookup yields CDR1 MNHNS and CDR2 SASEGT. The CDR3 extends over 16 amino acids. The CDR3, as DNA: TGTGCCAGCAGTGAGCATCTGGGTAAGGGCAATCAGCCCCAGCATTTT. It encodes CASSEHLGKGNQPQHF.

The chain combines TRBV12-3 or TRBV12-4 with TRBJ2-3; TRBD2 is a possible D gene (5 bases). V lost 4 bases to trimming and J lost 0 bases, with 11 bases between them. This CDR3 contains 15 residues. The CDR3 protein is CASSSLVVSTDTQYF. In DNA, the CDR3 is TGTGCCAGCAGTTCACTAGTAGTGAGCACAGATACGCAGTATTTT.

This clonotype was seen many times. The rearrangement links TRBV20-1 to TRBJ2-7; 7 nucleotides align to TRBD2. Germline CDR1 reads DFQATT; CDR2 reads SNEGSKA (reference sequence). Losses at the gene ends were 3 bases for V and 3 bases for J; bases not matched to a gene: 8. CDR3 length equals 14 residues. The CDR3 here is CSASGREINYEQYF. The CDR3 DNA reads as TGCAGTGCTAGTGGGCGGGAGATAAACTACGAGCAGTACTTC.

The sample holds many counts of this clonotype. The rearrangement joins TRBV5-1 to TRBJ2-7; 9 nucleotides match TRBD1. This CDR3 is built from 15 residues. Trimming cost V 5 bases and J 7 bases; bases outside gene matches: 13. Germline assignment: CDR1 SGHRS and CDR2 YFSETQ. This chain's CDR3 is CASRLTGTGLQEQYF. CDR3 nucleotides: TGCGCCAGCAGGTTGACCGGGACAGGGTTGCAGGAGCAGTACTTC.

There are many counts of this clonotype. This chain uses TRBV6-1 with TRBJ2-2; D perhaps matches TRBD2 (6 bases). CDR3 size: 15 residues. CDR1 is MNHNS and CDR2 is SASEGT in the germline V gene. V was clipped by 5 bases and J by 4 bases, with 14 bases between them. CDR3 loop: CASSTGGLPTGELFF. The CDR3 bases are TGTGCCAGCAGTACCGGCGGACTACCCACCGGGGAGCTGTTTTTT.

Points on this clonotype: A read error may explain this, as a much larger clone is one base away. V and J are TRBV7-2 and TRBJ2-7; D is possibly TRBD1 or TRBD2 (6 bases each). Germline CDR1 is SGHTA and CDR2 is FQGNSA. This CDR3 contains 14 residues. V was cut by 11 bases and J by 4 bases, with 21 bases left in between. CDR3 protein: CAGTPIGGPYEQYF. The CDR3 region has the DNA TGTGCCGGCACCCCCATTGGGGGGCCATACGAGCAGTACTTC.

This clonotype was counted ten times or more. The V call is TRBV7-2, the J call TRBJ1-1; tentatively, D is TRBD1 (6 bases). Deletions cut 8 bases from V and 5 bases from J, with 18 bases between. In germline, CDR1 is SGHTA, CDR2 FQGNSA. CDR3 length equals 14 residues. In DNA form, the CDR3 reads TGTGCCAGCGGGGAGGGGGGCAAGAAGACTGAAGCTTTCTTT. Encoded protein: CASGEGGKKTEAFF. Full variable domain (missing parts from reference TRBV7-2 and TRBJ1-1): GAGVSQSPSNKVTEKGKDVELRCDPISGHTALYWYRQSLGQGLEFLIYFQGNSAPDKSGLPSDRFSAERTGGSVSTLTIQRTQQEDSAVYLCASGEGGKKTEAFFGQGTRLTVV.

For this clonotype: A much larger clone sits a single nucleotide away, making a read error possible. The chain recombines TRBV12-3 or TRBV12-4 with TRBJ1-6; TRBD1 matches at 9 bases. This CDR3 has 14 residues. This chain's CDR3 is CGSSRGQGLSPLHF. The CDR3 bases are TGTGGCAGCAGTCGAGGACAGGGGCTCTCACCCCTCCACTTT.